A selection of T cell receptor beta chains follows, all from one sample in a study of blood T cell repertoires in COVID-19. Libraries were prepared by immunoSEQ multiplex PCR; TCRdb keeps only in-frame clonotypes and omits some of them. The sample holds around 170,000 clones; roughly 90% are singletons and the top ten take roughly 26%. Input material: peripheral blood. The receptor set was obtained from a man in his 60s with acute or convalescent COVID-19. Both conserved end residues are part of each CDR3. Fields, in order: J gene, D gene, clone size, V gene, CDR3 protein, CDR3 DNA. A D gene is named only where the DNA matches it firmly. Rows give clone size only sometimes, using once, few, many, or a class for an expanded clone.

TRBJ2-1 | TRBD1 | - | TRBV7-6 | CASSRGNRGSLYNEQFF | TGTGCCAGCAGCCGAGGGAACAGGGGGTCCCTCTACAATGAGCAGTTCTTC
TRBJ1-2 | TRBD1 | - | TRBV19 | CASSIPPGGDGYTF | TGTGCCAGTAGTATCCCCCCAGGGGGTGATGGCTACACCTTC
TRBJ1-5 | TRBD1 | few | TRBV27 | CASSRDRGTNQPQHF | TGTGCCAGCAGCCGGGACAGGGGGACCAATCAGCCCCAGCATTTT
TRBJ2-7 | - | - | TRBV3-1/TRBV3-2 | CASSQPGSGSYEQYF | TGTGCCAGCAGCCAGCCGGGGTCAGGCTCCTACGAGCAGTACTTC
TRBJ1-5 | TRBD1 | - | TRBV7-2 | CASSSTGTDNQPQHF | TGTGCCAGCAGCTCAACCGGGACAGACAATCAGCCCCAGCATTTT
TRBJ1-1 | TRBD1 | once | TRBV27 | CASNRGKEAFF | TGTGCCAGCAACAGGGGAAAGGAAGCTTTCTTT
TRBJ2-3 | - | - | TRBV6-1 | CASSEVAGTQYF | TGTGCCAGCAGTGAAGTCGCGGGTACGCAGTATTTT
TRBJ1-3 | TRBD1 | - | TRBV24-1 | CATSDPGQGNTIYF | TGTGCCACCAGTGATCCGGGACAGGGAAACACCATATATTTT
TRBJ1-1 | TRBD1 | - | TRBV18 | CASSPTGDIIEAFF | TGTGCCAGCTCACCAACAGGGGATATAATAGAAGCTTTCTTT
TRBJ2-3 | TRBD1 | - | TRBV19 | CASSIGDRGPDTQYF | TGTGCCAGTAGTATAGGGGACAGGGGGCCGGATACGCAGTATTTT
TRBJ1-3 | TRBD1 | - | TRBV11-3 | CASSLERTGGFGNTIYF | TGTGCCAGCAGCTTAGAGCGGACAGGGGGCTTTGGAAACACCATATATTTT
TRBJ1-3 | TRBD1 | - | TRBV9 | CASSVGTGGISDTIYF | TGTGCCAGCAGCGTAGGGACAGGGGGCATCTCGGACACCATATATTTT
TRBJ1-1 | - | - | TRBV19 | CASRGGGMNTEAFF | TGTGCCAGTCGGGGGGGTGGAATGAACACTGAAGCTTTCTTT
TRBJ1-4 | TRBD1 | - | TRBV30 | CAWSATGKSEKLFF | TGTGCCTGGAGTGCGACAGGGAAATCTGAAAAACTGTTTTTT
TRBJ1-3 | - | - | TRBV10-3 | CAIRGDGNTIYF | TGTGCCATCAGGGGAGATGGAAACACCATATATTTT
TRBJ1-1 | - | - | TRBV7-2 | CASSRQQNTEAFF | TGTGCCAGCAGCCGACAGCAAAACACTGAAGCTTTCTTT
TRBJ1-1 | - | once | TRBV24-1 | CATSDPQVGTEAFF | TGTGCCACCAGTGATCCACAGGTGGGCACTGAAGCTTTCTTT
TRBJ1-2 | TRBD1 | - | TRBV24-1 | CATSDTDRVGYTF | TGTGCCACCAGTGACACGGACAGGGTCGGCTACACCTTC
TRBJ1-5 | - | - | TRBV19 | CASSVTGGARGQPQHF | TGTGCCAGTAGTGTTACCGGGGGGGCGCGGGGTCAGCCCCAGCATTTT
TRBJ1-5 | - | - | TRBV6-5 | CASLRQDDQPQHF | TGTGCCAGCTTACGACAGGACGATCAGCCCCAGCATTTT
TRBJ2-7 | TRBD1 | - | TRBV27 | CASSSAGGFTEQYF | TGTGCCAGCAGTTCAGCAGGGGGTTTTACGGAGCAGTACTTC
TRBJ2-7 | - | - | TRBV5-6 | CASSPGRGSYEQYF | TGTGCCAGCAGCCCGGGTCGGGGCTCCTACGAGCAGTACTTC
TRBJ2-4 | - | - | TRBV7-8 | CASSLEAGTKNIQYF | TGTGCCAGCAGCTTAGAGGCAGGGACCAAAAACATTCAGTACTTC
TRBJ1-2 | TRBD1 | - | TRBV11-2 | CASSLIRGLSGYTF | TGTGCCAGCAGCTTAATCAGGGGGCTAAGCGGCTACACCTTC
TRBJ2-1 | TRBD2 | - | TRBV10-3 | CAISAASGSSYNEQFF | TGTGCCATCAGTGCGGCTAGCGGCAGCTCCTACAATGAGCAGTTCTTC
TRBJ2-3 | TRBD1 | - | TRBV6-5 | CASSHPTGVTQYF | TGTGCCAGCAGTCATCCGACAGGGGTTACGCAGTATTTT
TRBJ1-5 | TRBD1 | - | TRBV3-1/TRBV3-2 | CASSVGTDPEPQHF | TGTGCCAGCAGCGTCGGGACAGATCCGGAGCCCCAGCATTTT
TRBJ2-1 | TRBD2 | once | TRBV19 | CASRSPPGLAASYNEQFF | TGTGCCAGTAGATCCCCACCGGGACTAGCGGCCTCCTACAATGAGCAGTTCTTC
TRBJ1-2 | - | - | TRBV20-1 | CSARFLYGYTF | TGCAGTGCTAGGTTTCTCTATGGCTACACCTTC
TRBJ2-1 | - | - | TRBV7-9 | CASSPSGGVRTYNEQFF | TGTGCCAGCAGTCCGTCCGGGGGAGTGAGAACCTACAATGAGCAGTTCTTC
TRBJ2-6 | - | - | TRBV11-2 | CASSFTGDTRSGANVLTF | TGTGCCAGCAGCTTTACAGGAGATACTCGCTCTGGGGCCAACGTCCTGACTTTC
TRBJ2-1 | - | - | TRBV12-5 | CASGLRSNEQFF | TGTGCTAGTGGTTTAAGGAGCAATGAGCAGTTCTTC
TRBJ2-3 | TRBD2 | - | TRBV11-2 | CASIIAGGTTDTQYF | TGTGCCAGCATCATAGCGGGGGGGACCACAGATACGCAGTATTTT
TRBJ2-3 | TRBD2 | - | TRBV19 | CASELAGGPTDTQYF | TGTGCCAGTGAGCTAGCGGGGGGGCCGACAGATACGCAGTATTTT
TRBJ2-7 | - | - | TRBV9 | CASSVAPAGGGYEQYF | TGTGCCAGCAGCGTAGCTCCGGCAGGGGGAGGCTACGAGCAGTACTTC
TRBJ1-2 | - | - | TRBV7-2 | CASSSGSAGYGYTF | TGTGCCAGCAGCTCTGGGTCAGCAGGGTATGGCTACACCTTC
TRBJ2-3 | TRBD2 | few | TRBV10-2 | CASSDPRLGRADTQYF | TGCGCCAGCAGTGATCCCCGCCTGGGGAGGGCAGATACGCAGTATTTT
TRBJ1-1 | - | - | TRBV19 | CASSIKGGGDTEAFF | TGTGCCAGTAGTATAAAAGGAGGGGGGGACACTGAAGCTTTCTTT
TRBJ2-7 | - | - | TRBV7-7 | CASPYPPSGRNEQYF | TGTGCCAGCCCATACCCCCCCAGCGGCAGAAACGAGCAGTACTTC
TRBJ1-2 | - | - | TRBV18 | CASSPPGGIYGYTF | TGTGCCAGCTCACCACCGGGGGGAATCTATGGCTACACCTTC
TRBJ2-3 | - | - | TRBV19 | CASSIRGTSTDTQYF | TGTGCCAGTAGTATTCGGGGGACTAGCACAGATACGCAGTATTTT
TRBJ1-1 | TRBD1 | - | TRBV19 | CASRVQGARTEAFF | TGTGCCAGTAGAGTACAGGGGGCGCGCACTGAAGCTTTCTTT
TRBJ2-1 | TRBD2 | - | TRBV9 | CASSGGRGSSYNEQFF | TGTGCCAGCAGCGGAGGGAGGGGTAGCTCCTACAATGAGCAGTTCTTC
TRBJ2-1 | - | - | TRBV24-1 | CATSAPGLGEQFF | TGTGCCACCAGTGCGCCAGGGTTGGGTGAGCAGTTCTTC
TRBJ2-7 | TRBD2 | - | TRBV10-3 | CAISESIPGLAVYEQYF | TGTGCCATCAGTGAGTCTATACCGGGACTAGCGGTCTACGAGCAGTACTTC
TRBJ1-5 | - | - | TRBV11-2 | CASSQGLFSRPQHF | TGTGCCAGCAGCCAGGGCCTCTTCTCGCGGCCCCAGCATTTT
TRBJ2-1 | - | - | TRBV5-4 | CASSEGLGAAVNEQFF | TGTGCCAGCAGCGAAGGACTGGGAGCTGCGGTTAATGAGCAGTTCTTC
TRBJ1-2 | - | - | TRBV5-4 | CASSPGVNYGYTF | TGTGCCAGCAGCCCAGGGGTTAACTATGGCTACACCTTC
TRBJ2-2 | TRBD1 | - | TRBV5-1 | CASSPGQAGPNTGELFF | TGCGCCAGCAGCCCGGGACAGGCGGGCCCCAACACCGGGGAGCTGTTTTTT
TRBJ1-4 | - | - | TRBV6-1 | CASSESWGPWGEKLFF | TGTGCCAGCAGTGAATCTTGGGGGCCTTGGGGTGAAAAACTGTTTTTT
TRBJ1-1 | - | - | TRBV5-6 | CASSLETEAFF | TGTGCCAGCAGCTTGGAGACAGAAGCTTTCTTT
TRBJ1-4 | - | - | TRBV5-4 | CASSLARSEKLFF | TGTGCCAGCAGCTTGGCCAGGTCCGAAAAACTGTTTTTT
TRBJ2-1 | TRBD2 | - | TRBV10-3 | CATSGTTVSYNEQFF | TGTGCCACCTCCGGGACTACGGTCTCCTACAATGAGCAGTTCTTC
TRBJ1-4 | TRBD1 | - | TRBV10-1 | CASSEADRGEKLFF | TGCGCCAGCAGTGAAGCGGACAGGGGCGAAAAACTGTTTTTT
TRBJ1-1 | TRBD1 | - | TRBV5-6 | CASSGRTGRLNTEAFF | TGTGCCAGCAGCGGACGGACAGGTCGATTGAACACTGAAGCTTTCTTT
TRBJ2-3 | TRBD2 | - | TRBV4-1 | CASSQVGPLAGFGDTQYF | TGCGCCAGCAGCCAAGTCGGACCACTAGCGGGATTTGGAGATACGCAGTATTTT
TRBJ1-2 | TRBD1 | once | TRBV5-8 | CASSVDRDGYGYTF | TGTGCCAGCAGCGTTGACAGGGACGGCTATGGCTACACCTTC
TRBJ1-2 | TRBD1 | - | TRBV29-1 | CSAGQAGGYTF | TGCAGCGCCGGACAGGCGGGGGGCTACACCTTC
TRBJ1-1 | TRBD1 | - | TRBV19 | CASSAITGTGPEAFF | TGTGCCAGTAGTGCGATAACCGGGACAGGGCCTGAAGCTTTCTTT
TRBJ1-3 | - | - | TRBV11-1 | CASSHRTGSSGNTIYF | TGTGCCAGCAGCCATCGGACGGGATCCTCTGGAAACACCATATATTTT